The rows below give T cell receptor beta chains drawn from one sample of a study of beta chain features in type 1 diabetes. Here immunoSEQ multiplex PCR was the method, and the copy in TCRdb shows in-frame clones only, minus some. The sample lists hundreds of thousands of clones, around 15% occurring once. The sample taken for sequencing was naive CD4+ T cells from blood. These receptors were obtained from a man aged 18 to 30 with type 1 diabetes. The CDR3 runs from the conserved cysteine through the conserved F or W. The D gene is left open where the match is weak. Clone size, where shown, is once, few, many, or a class for clones that have expanded.

j_call,cdr3_length,d_call,v_call,clone_size,cdr3_nt,cdr3_aa
TRBJ1-3,15,-,TRBV4-1,few,TGCGCCAGCAGCCAAACGCCGAGCTCTGGAAACACCATATATTTT,CASSQTPSSGNTIYF
TRBJ2-7,15,TRBD2,TRBV5-1,-,TGCGCCAGCAGCTTGGCCTCTAGCGGGAGTTGGGAGCAGTACTTC,CASSLASSGSWEQYF
TRBJ2-3,15,-,TRBV28,-,TGTGCCAGCAGCCGTCCGGGACATCGCACAGATACGCAGTATTTT,CASSRPGHRTDTQYF
TRBJ2-1,13,TRBD2,TRBV30,few,TGTGCCTGGAGGGCGGGAGTTTACAATGAGCAGTTCTTC,CAWRAGVYNEQFF
TRBJ2-2,11,-,TRBV27,few,TGTGCCAGCAGTGATTACGGGGAGCTGTTTTTT,CASSDYGELFF
TRBJ1-2,13,-,TRBV2,few,TGTGCCAGCAGTGTCCGGGGGAACTATGGCTACACCTTC,CASSVRGNYGYTF
TRBJ2-7,14,-,TRBV19,few,TGTGCCAGTAGCTTAAACAGGGAAGGATACGAGCAGTACTTC,CASSLNREGYEQYF
TRBJ2-2,12,-,TRBV11-1,few,TGTGCCAGCAGCTTACCCCCCGGGGAGCTGTTTTTT,CASSLPPGELFF
TRBJ2-5,11,-,TRBV6-1,-,TGTGCCAGCAGTCCACTCAGGAACCAGTACTTC,CASSPLRNQYF
TRBJ2-2,14,TRBD1,TRBV9,few,TGTGCCAGCCGGACAGGGGGAAGCACCGGGGAGCTGTTTTTT,CASRTGGSTGELFF